This section outlines one T cell receptor beta chain sequence together with its context. The antigen is not known. V dropped 3 bases and J dropped 0 bases, with 21 bases sitting between them. Per the germline V gene, CDR1 is GTSNPN and CDR2 is SVGIG (reference sequence). The CDR3 is 17 residues long. This sample was included in a study of cytomegalovirus exposure and HLA in healthy donors. Study outcomes and limitations: The classifier, whose performance was assessed in both the original and validation cohorts, reportedly diagnosed cytomegalovirus status with high specificity and sensitivity. The study recorded some 160 TCR beta chains that were cytomegalovirus-associated.

The PCR ran on 60 Vbeta and 13 Jbeta primers. Repertoires were generated with immunoSEQ multiplex PCR, while TCRdb's copy carries only in-frame clones and drops some. The sample has 130,000 or so clones, almost 85% seen once; the top ten hold around 1.5%. The V gene is TRBV30, the J gene TRBJ2-7; a weak D match, TRBD2 (6 bases). Sequencing was carried out using PBMCs. The TCR sequence derives from a woman younger than 35 in good health and CMV-seronegative. This chain's CDR3 is CAWRPTGGPLSSYEQYF. The CDR3 nucleotides read TGTGCCTGGAGGCCCACCGGGGGACCCTTGAGCTCCTACGAGCAGTACTTC.